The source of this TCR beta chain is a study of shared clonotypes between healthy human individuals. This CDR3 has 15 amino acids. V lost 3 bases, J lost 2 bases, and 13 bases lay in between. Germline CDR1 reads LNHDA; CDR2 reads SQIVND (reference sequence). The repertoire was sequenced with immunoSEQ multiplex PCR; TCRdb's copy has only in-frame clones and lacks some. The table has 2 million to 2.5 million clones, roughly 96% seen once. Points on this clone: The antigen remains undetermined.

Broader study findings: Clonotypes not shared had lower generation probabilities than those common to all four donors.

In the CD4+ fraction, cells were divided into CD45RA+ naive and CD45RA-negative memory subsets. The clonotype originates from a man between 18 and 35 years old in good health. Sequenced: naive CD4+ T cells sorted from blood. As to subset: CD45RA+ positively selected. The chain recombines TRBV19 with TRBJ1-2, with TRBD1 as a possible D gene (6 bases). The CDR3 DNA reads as TGTGCCAGTAGTATCGGGGGGCGCAACAACTATGGCTACACCTTC. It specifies CASSIGGRNNYGYTF.